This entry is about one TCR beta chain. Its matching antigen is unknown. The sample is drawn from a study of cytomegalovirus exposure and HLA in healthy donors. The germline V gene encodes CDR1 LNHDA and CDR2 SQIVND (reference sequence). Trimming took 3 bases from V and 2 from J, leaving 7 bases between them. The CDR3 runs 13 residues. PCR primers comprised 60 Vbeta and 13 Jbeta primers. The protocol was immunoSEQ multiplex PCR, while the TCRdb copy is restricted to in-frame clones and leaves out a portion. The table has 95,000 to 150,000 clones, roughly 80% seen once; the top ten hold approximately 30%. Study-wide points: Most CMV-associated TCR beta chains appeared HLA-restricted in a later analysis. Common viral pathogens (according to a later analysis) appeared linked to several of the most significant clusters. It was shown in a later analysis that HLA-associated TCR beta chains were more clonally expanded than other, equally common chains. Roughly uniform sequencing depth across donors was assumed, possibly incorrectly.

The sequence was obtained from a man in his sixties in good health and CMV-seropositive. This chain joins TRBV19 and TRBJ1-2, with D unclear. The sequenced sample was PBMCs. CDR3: CASSIAENYGYTF. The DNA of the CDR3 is TGTGCCAGTAGTATTGCGGAGAACTATGGCTACACCTTC.